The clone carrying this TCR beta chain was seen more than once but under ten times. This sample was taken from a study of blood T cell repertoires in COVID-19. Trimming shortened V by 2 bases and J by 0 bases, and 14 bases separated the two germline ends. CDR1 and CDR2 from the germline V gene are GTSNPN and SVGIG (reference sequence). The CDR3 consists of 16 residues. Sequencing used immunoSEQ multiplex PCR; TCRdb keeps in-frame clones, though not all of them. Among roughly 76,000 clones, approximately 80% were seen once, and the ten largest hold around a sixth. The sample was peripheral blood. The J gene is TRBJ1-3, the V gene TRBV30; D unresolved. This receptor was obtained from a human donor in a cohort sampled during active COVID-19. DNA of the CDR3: TGTGCCTGGAGTCCGAATCGGGGTTACTCTGGAAACACCATATATTTT. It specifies CAWSPNRGYSGNTIYF.